This TCR beta chain was observed in a study of tumor and adjacent non-tumor tissue in lung cancer. Germline values: CDR1 MNHNS, CDR2 SASEGT. This CDR3 spans 16 amino acids. No cell sorting was done before RNA was extracted from the tissue. TCRbeta libraries were built with three rounds of nested PCR, modified from ARM-PCR. TCRdb re-derived calls from the multiplex PCR reads in MiXCR, one entry per CDR3 protein. The sample has about 75,000 distinct CDR3 sequences; around 77% are singletons. On this clonotype: Germline is not matched at one junction end, which may reflect a read error.

The chain uses TRBV6-1 and TRBJ2-7; D gene uncertain. The sequence derives from a woman between 45 and 65 years old with non-small cell lung cancer. Sequencing was performed on lung tumor tissue. The CDR3 sequence: CASKENPRAHPYKQYF. CDR3 DNA sequence: TGTGCCAGCAAAGAAAATCCCCGTGCCCACCCCTACAAGCAGTACTTC.